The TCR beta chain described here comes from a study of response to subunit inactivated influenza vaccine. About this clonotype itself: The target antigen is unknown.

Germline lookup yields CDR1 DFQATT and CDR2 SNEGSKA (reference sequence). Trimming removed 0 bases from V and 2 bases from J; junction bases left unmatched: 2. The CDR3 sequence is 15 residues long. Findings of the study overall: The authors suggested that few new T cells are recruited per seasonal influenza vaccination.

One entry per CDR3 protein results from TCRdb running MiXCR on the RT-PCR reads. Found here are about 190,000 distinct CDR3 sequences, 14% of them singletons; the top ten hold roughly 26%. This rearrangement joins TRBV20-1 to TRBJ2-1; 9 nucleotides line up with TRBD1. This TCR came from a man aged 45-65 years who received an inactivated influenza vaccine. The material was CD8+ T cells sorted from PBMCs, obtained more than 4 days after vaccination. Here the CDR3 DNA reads TGCAGTGCTAGAGATGGGACAGGGACCTACAATGAGCAGTTCTTC. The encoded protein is CSARDGTGTYNEQFF.